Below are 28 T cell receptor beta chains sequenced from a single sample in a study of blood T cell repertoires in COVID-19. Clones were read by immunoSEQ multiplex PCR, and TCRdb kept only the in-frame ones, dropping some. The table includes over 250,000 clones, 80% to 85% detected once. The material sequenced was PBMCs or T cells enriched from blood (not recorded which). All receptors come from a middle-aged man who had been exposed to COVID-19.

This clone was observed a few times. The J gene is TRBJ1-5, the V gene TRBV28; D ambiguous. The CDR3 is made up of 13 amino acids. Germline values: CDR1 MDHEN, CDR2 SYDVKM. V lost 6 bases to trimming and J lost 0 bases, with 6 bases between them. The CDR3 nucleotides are TGTGCCAGCAGACTTTATAGCAATCAGCCCCAGCATTTT. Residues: CASRLYSNQPQHF.

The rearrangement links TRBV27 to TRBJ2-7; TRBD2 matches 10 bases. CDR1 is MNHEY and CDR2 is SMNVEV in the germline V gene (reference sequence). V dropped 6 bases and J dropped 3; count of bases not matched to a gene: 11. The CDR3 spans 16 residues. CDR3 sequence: CASRGSSGSWGYEQYF. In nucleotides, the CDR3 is TGTGCCAGCAGAGGATCTAGCGGGAGTTGGGGCTACGAGCAGTACTTC.

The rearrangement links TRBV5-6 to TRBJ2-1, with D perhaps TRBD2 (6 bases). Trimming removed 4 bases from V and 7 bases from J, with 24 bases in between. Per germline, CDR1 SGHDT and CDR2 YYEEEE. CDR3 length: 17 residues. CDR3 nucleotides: TGTGCCAGCAGCCGCGGTATGGCGGGACCAATAAGAAATGAGCAGTTCTTC. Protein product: CASSRGMAGPIRNEQFF.

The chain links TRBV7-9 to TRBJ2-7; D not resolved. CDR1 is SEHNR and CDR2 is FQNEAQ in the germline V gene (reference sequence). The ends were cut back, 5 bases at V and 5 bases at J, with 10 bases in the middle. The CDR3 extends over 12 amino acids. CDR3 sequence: CASSPGSNEQYF. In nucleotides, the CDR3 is TGTGCCAGCAGCCCCGGGTCCAACGAGCAGTACTTC.

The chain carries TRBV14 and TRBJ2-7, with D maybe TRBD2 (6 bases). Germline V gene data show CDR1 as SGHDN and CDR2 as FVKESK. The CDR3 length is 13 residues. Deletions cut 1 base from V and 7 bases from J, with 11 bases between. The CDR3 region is CASSQVLRGEQYF. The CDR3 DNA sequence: TGTGCCAGCAGCCAAGTCCTCCGGGGGGAGCAGTACTTC.

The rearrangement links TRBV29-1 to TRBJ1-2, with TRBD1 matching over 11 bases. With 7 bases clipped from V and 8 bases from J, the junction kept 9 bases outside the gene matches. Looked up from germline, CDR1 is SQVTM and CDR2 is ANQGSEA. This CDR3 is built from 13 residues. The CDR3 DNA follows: TGCAGCGGACGGACAGGGGGCAAGGACGGCTACACCTTC. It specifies CSGRTGGKDGYTF.

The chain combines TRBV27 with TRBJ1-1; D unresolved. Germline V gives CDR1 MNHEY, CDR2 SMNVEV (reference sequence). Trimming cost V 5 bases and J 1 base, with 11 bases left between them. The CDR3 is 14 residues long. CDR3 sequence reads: CASSARLANTEAFF. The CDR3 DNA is TGTGCCAGCAGTGCTAGGCTAGCGAACACTGAAGCTTTCTTT.

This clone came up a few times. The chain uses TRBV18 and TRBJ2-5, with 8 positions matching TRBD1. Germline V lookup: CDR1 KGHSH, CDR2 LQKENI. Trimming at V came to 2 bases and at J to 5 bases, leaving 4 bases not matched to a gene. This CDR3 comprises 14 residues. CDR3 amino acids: CASSPGTGPETQYF. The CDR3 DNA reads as TGTGCCAGCTCACCAGGGACAGGTCCGGAGACCCAGTACTTC. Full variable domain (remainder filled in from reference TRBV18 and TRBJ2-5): NAGVMQNPRHLVRRRGQEARLRCSPMKGHSHVYWYRQLPEEGLKFMVYLQKENIIDESGMPKERFSAEFPKEGPSILRIQQVVRGDSAAYFCASSPGTGPETQYFGPGTRLLVL.

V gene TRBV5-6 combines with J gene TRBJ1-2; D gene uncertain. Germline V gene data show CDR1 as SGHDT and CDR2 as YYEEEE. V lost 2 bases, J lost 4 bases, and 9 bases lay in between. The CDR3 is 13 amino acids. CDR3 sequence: CASSFTAAYGYTF. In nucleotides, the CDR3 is TGTGCCAGCAGCTTCACGGCGGCCTATGGCTACACCTTC.

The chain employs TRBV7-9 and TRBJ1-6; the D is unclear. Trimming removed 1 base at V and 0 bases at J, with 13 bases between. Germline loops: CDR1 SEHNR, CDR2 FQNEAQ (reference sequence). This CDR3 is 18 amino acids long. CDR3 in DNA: TGTGCCAGCAGCTTAGACTTAGCCGGAAGCTCCTATAATTCACCCCTCCACTTT. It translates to CASSLDLAGSSYNSPLHF.

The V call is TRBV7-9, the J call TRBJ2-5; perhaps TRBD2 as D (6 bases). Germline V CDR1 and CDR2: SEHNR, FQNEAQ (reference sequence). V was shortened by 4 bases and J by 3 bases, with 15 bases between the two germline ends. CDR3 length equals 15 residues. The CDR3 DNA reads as TGTGCCAGCAGCTCCCCGCGGGACTGGGAAGAGACCCAGTACTTC. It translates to CASSSPRDWEETQYF.

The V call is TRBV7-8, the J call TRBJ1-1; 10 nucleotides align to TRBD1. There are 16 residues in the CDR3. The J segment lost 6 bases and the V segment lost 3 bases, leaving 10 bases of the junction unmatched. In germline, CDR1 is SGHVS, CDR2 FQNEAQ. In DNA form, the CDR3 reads TGTGCCAGCAGCTTCGCATGGACAGGGGGTATTTCTGAAGCTTTCTTT. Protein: CASSFAWTGGISEAFF.

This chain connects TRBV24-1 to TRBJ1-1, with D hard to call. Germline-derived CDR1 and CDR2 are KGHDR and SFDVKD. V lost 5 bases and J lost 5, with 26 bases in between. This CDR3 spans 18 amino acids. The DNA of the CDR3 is TGTGCCACCAGTGGGTCGTGGTCTGCAAGCCCTTTGCCGACTGAAGCTTTCTTT. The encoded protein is CATSGSWSASPLPTEAFF.

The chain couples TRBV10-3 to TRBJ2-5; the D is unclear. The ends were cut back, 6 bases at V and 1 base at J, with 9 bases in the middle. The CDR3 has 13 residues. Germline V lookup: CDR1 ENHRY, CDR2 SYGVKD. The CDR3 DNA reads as TGTGCCATCAGCATGGAGTTCCAAGAGACCCAGTACTTC. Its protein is CAISMEFQETQYF.

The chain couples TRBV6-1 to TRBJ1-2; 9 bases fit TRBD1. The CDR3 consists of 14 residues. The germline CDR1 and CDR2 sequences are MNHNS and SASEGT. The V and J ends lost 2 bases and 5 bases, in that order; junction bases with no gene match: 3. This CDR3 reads CASSELGQGYGYTF. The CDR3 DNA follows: TGTGCCAGCAGTGAATTGGGACAGGGATATGGCTACACCTTC.

CDR3: CASSDASGFYEQYF. The CDR3 DNA is TGTGCCAGCAGCGATGCTAGTGGTTTCTACGAGCAGTACTTC. The rearrangement uses TRBV5-4 and TRBJ2-7; D gene ambiguous. CDR1 and CDR2 from the germline V gene are SGHNT and YYREEE (reference sequence). This CDR3 region has 14 residues. Deletions cut 4 bases from V and 3 bases from J, with 14 bases between.

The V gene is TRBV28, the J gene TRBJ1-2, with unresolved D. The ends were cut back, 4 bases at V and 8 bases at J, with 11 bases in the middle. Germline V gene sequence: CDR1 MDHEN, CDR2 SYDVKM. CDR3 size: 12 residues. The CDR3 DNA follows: TGTGCCAGCAGTTATGAGGCGGGGGGCTACACCTTC. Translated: CASSYEAGGYTF.

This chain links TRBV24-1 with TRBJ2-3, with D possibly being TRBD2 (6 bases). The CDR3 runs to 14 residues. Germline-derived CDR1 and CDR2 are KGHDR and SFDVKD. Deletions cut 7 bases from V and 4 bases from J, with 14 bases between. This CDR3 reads CATSHGSAADTQYF. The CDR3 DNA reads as TGTGCCACCAGCCACGGGAGCGCGGCAGATACGCAGTATTTT.

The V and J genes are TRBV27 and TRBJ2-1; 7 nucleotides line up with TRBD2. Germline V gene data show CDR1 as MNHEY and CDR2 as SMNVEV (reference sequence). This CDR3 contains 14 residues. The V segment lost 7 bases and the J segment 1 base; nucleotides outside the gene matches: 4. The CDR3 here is CASIAGESYNEQFF. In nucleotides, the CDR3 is TGTGCCAGCATCGCGGGAGAGTCCTACAATGAGCAGTTCTTC.

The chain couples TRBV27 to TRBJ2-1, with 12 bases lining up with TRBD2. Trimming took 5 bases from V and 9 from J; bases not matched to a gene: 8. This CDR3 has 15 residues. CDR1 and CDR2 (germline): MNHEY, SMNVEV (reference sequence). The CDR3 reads CASSPETSGRIEQFF. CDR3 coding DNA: TGTGCCAGCAGTCCCGAAACTAGCGGGAGGATTGAGCAGTTCTTC.

CDR3: CASSSPWDRDVTDTQYF. CDR3 DNA sequence: TGTGCCAGCAGCTCCCCTTGGGACAGGGATGTGACAGATACGCAGTATTTT. The rearrangement uses TRBV7-9 and TRBJ2-3; 9 bases match TRBD1. This CDR3 has 17 residues. Trimming cost V 4 bases and J 3 bases; bases outside gene matches: 11. Germline V CDR1 and CDR2: SEHNR, FQNEAQ (reference sequence). Full variable domain (missing parts from reference TRBV7-9 and TRBJ2-3): DTGVSQNPRHKITKRGQNVTFRCDPISEHNRLYWYRQTLGQGPEFLTYFQNEAQLEKSRLLSDRFSAERPKGSFSTLEIQRTEQGDSAMYLCASSSPWDRDVTDTQYFGPGTRLTVL.

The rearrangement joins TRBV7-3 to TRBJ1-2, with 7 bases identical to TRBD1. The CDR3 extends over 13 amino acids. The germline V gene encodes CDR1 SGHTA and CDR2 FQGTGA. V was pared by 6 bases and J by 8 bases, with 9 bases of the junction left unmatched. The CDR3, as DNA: TGTGCCAGCAGTCCAACAGGGGTGGTCGGCTACACCTTC. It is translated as CASSPTGVVGYTF.

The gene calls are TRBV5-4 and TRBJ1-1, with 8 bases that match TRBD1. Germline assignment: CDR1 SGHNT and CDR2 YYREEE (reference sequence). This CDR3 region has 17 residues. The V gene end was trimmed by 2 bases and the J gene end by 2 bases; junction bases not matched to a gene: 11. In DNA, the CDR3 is TGTGCCAGCAGCTTACCGGGGACAGGAAGGACCAACACTGAAGCTTTCTTT. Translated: CASSLPGTGRTNTEAFF.

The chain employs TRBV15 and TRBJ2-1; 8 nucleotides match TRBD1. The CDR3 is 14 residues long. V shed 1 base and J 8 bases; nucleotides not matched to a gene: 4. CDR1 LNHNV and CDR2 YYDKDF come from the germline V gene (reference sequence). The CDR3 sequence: CATSRGTGLDEQFF. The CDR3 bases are TGTGCCACCAGCAGAGGGACAGGGCTCGATGAGCAGTTCTTC.

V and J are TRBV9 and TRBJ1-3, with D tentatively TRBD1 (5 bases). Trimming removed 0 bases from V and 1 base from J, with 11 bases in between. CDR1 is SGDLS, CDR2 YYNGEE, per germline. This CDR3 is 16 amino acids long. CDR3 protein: CASSVATGSSGNTIYF. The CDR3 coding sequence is TGTGCCAGCAGCGTAGCAACAGGATCGTCTGGAAACACCATATATTTT.

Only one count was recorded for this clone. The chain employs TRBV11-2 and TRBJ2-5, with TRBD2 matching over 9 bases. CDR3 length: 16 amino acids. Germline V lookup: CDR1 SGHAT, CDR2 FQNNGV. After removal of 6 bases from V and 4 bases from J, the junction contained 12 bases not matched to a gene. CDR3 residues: CASSRARLAGAETQYF. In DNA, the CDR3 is TGTGCCAGCAGTCGAGCTCGCTTAGCGGGAGCAGAGACCCAGTACTTC.

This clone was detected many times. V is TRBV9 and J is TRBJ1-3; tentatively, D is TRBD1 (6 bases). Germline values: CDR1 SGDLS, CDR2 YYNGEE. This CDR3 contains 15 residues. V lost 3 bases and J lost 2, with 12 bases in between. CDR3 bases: TGTGCCAGCAGCGGTGGCGGGGGGCCTGGAAACACCATATATTTT. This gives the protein CASSGGGGPGNTIYF.

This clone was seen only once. The CDR3 DNA sequence: TGTGCCAGCAGCCCGGACCCGGGGGGCTACAATGAGCAGTTCTTC. This encodes CASSPDPGGYNEQFF. V and J are TRBV28 and TRBJ2-1; TRBD2 matches at 7 bases. This CDR3 spans 15 amino acids. Germline-derived CDR1 and CDR2 are MDHEN and SYDVKM. V lost 6 bases, J lost 3 bases, and 8 bases stayed unmatched.